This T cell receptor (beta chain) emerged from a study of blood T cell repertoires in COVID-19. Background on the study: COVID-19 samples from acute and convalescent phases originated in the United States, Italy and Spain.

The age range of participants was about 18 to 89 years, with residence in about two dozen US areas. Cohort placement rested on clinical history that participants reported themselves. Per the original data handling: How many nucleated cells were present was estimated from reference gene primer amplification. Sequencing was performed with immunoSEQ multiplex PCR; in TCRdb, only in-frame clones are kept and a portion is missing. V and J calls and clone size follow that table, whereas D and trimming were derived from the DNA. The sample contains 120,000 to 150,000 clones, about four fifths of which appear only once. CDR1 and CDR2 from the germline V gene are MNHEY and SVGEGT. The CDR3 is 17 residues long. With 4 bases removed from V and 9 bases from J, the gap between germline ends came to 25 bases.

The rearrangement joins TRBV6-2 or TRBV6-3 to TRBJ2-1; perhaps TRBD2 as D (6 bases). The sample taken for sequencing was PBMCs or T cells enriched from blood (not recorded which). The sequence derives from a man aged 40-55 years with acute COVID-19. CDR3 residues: CASSSPLTSRGKGEQFF. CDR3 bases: TGTGCCAGCAGTTCACCATTGACTAGTCGGGGTAAAGGTGAGCAGTTCTTC.